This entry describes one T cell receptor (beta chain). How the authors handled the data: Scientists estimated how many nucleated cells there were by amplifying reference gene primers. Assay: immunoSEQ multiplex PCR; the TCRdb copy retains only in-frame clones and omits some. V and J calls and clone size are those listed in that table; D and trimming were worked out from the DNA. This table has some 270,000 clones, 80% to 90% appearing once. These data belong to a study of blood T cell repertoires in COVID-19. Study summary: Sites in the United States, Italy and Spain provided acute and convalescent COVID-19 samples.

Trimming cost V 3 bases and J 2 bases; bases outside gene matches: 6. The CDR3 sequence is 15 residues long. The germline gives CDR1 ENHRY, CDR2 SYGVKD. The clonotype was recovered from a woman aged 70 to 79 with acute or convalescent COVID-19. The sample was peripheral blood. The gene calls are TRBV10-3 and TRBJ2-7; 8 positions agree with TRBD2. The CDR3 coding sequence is TGTGCCATCAGTGACCCAATGCGGGGGGCCTACGAGCAGTACTTC. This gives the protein CAISDPMRGAYEQYF.